The 12 T cell receptor beta chains below were found in one sample sequenced in a study of T cells in Graves' hyperthyroidism and ophthalmopathy. Amplification of TCR beta CDR3 regions used RNA as the template. The primer set for the first-round RT-PCR of the TCR CDR3 was HTBI. MiXCR, applied by TCRdb to the multiplex PCR reads, yields one record per CDR3 protein. The table lists more than 500,000 distinct CDR3 sequences, about 16% of them singletons. Sequenced material: blood. These receptors were taken from a woman in her 30s with Graves' ophthalmopathy.

There are a few counts of this clonotype. The V gene is TRBV12-3 or TRBV12-4, the J gene TRBJ2-3; D unresolved. Trimming removed 2 bases at V and 1 base at J, with 13 bases between. CDR3 length equals 16 residues. The CDR3 region is CASSLSAEWRTDTQYF. The DNA of the CDR3 is TGTGCCAGCAGTTTATCGGCAGAATGGCGCACAGATACGCAGTATTTT.

The rearrangement links TRBV10-3 to TRBJ2-7; D remains unclear. Germline V CDR1 and CDR2: ENHRY, SYGVKD. The V gene lost 10 bases and the J gene lost 3 bases, with 19 bases spanning the gap. The CDR3 runs 14 residues. The CDR3 reads CASRFGPKDYEQYF. The CDR3 DNA sequence: TGTGCCAGCCGATTTGGTCCCAAGGACTACGAGCAGTACTTC.

This clonotype came up many times. The rearrangement joins TRBV6-5 to TRBJ2-5; weak D call: TRBD2 (5 bases). The CDR3 totals 13 residues. V gave up 2 bases and J gave up 5 bases, with 9 bases separating them. Germline CDR1 MNHEY, CDR2 SVGAGI. This chain's CDR3 is CASSYGREETQYF. The CDR3 nucleotides are TGTGCCAGCAGTTACGGAAGGGAGGAGACCCAGTACTTC.

This clonotype occurred many times. The chain is built from TRBV7-2 and TRBJ1-2; D possibly corresponds to TRBD1 (5 bases). The CDR3 spans 15 residues. Germline V lookup: CDR1 SGHTA, CDR2 FQGNSA. V gave up 2 bases and J gave up 5 bases, with 15 bases separating them. The CDR3 DNA reads TGTGCCAGCAGCTTACTCCAGGGACGCCCTTATGGCTACACCTTC. Amino acid sequence: CASSLLQGRPYGYTF.

This clonotype has a handful of counts. This sequence may be a read error, since a much larger clone differs from it by one base. This chain uses TRBV20-1 with TRBJ2-3, with D perhaps assigned TRBD1 or TRBD2 (5 bases each). V was cut by 4 bases and J by 4 bases, with 21 bases left in between. The CDR3 has 16 amino acids. The V gene's germline CDR1 is DFQATT and CDR2 SNEGSKA (reference sequence). The CDR3 bases are TGCAGTGCTACCCCGCTACGGGACGGTCCCCCAGATACGCAGTATTTT. Amino acid sequence: CSATPLRDGPPDTQYF.

This clonotype was seen ten or more times. The chain links TRBV20-1 to TRBJ2-5; D possibly corresponds to TRBD2 (5 bases). Germline CDR1 and CDR2: DFQATT and SNEGSKA (reference sequence). Trimming took 0 bases from V and 2 from J, leaving 13 bases between them. CDR3 length equals 15 residues. The CDR3 spells CSARDLTNGQETQYF. CDR3 nucleotides: TGCAGTGCTAGAGATCTGACTAATGGGCAAGAGACCCAGTACTTC.

The rearrangement joins TRBV7-2 to TRBJ1-1; D unclear. Germline V gene data show CDR1 as SGHTA and CDR2 as FQGNSA. CDR3 length equals 14 residues. Trimming stripped 2 bases from V and 0 bases from J, with 7 bases between. The CDR3 sequence: CASSLPVMNTEAFF. CDR3 nucleotide sequence: TGTGCCAGCAGCTTACCAGTCATGAACACTGAAGCTTTCTTT.

At least ten counts were recorded for this clonotype. The CDR3 reads CASSLNDVRYNEQFF. In DNA, the CDR3 is TGTGCCAGCAGTTTGAACGACGTCCGGTACAATGAGCAGTTCTTC. The chain couples TRBV28 to TRBJ2-1; D not certain. The CDR3 covers 15 residues. CDR1 and CDR2 (germline): MDHEN, SYDVKM. Deletions cut 3 bases from V and 4 bases from J, with 13 bases between.

This clonotype showed up many times. This chain uses TRBV20-1 with TRBJ1-1; D is possibly TRBD1 (5 bases). CDR1 and CDR2 from the germline V gene are DFQATT and SNEGSKA (reference sequence). The CDR3 is made up of 13 amino acids. Trimming stripped 2 bases from V and 5 bases from J, with 12 bases between. The CDR3 sequence is CSARTQGGTEAFF. The CDR3 DNA follows: TGCAGTGCTAGAACCCAGGGAGGGACTGAAGCTTTCTTT.

The V and J genes are TRBV4-1 and TRBJ1-2, with D tentatively TRBD1 (6 bases). This CDR3 is 14 amino acids long. Germline values: CDR1 MGHRA, CDR2 YSYEKL. Trimming took 0 bases from V and 10 from J, leaving 15 bases between them. CDR3 region: CASSQDSTRGLYTF. As DNA, the CDR3 is TGCGCCAGCAGCCAAGATTCAACCAGGGGTCTCTACACCTTC.

V usage is TRBV29-1 and J usage is TRBJ2-7; 7 bases line up with TRBD1. Germline lookup yields CDR1 SQVTM and CDR2 ANQGSEA. There are 17 residues in the CDR3. With V trimmed by 7 bases and J by 2 bases, 20 bases remained unmatched. DNA for the CDR3: TGCAGCGCCCCAAAGGGACAGTTTTCTTGGGCCACCTACGAGCAGTACTTC. It is translated as CSAPKGQFSWATYEQYF.

This clonotype was seen at least ten times. This chain links TRBV28 with TRBJ1-2, with a tentative D call TRBD1 (6 bases). V was shortened by 6 bases and J by 6 bases, with 20 bases between the two germline ends. Germline CDR1 reads MDHEN; CDR2 reads SYDVKM. The CDR3 has 15 amino acids. Written as DNA, the CDR3 is TGTGCCAGCAGCGATTGGGTGGGACATCATAATGGCTACACCTTC. This sequence encodes CASSDWVGHHNGYTF.